This is a list of T cell receptor beta chains from one sample in a study of response to subunit inactivated influenza vaccine. A single record per CDR3 protein comes from TCRdb applying MiXCR to the RT-PCR reads. Among 650,000 to 850,000 distinct CDR3 sequences, around 14% were seen once, and the ten largest hold approximately 7%. Source: PBMCs from blood, taken roughly 15 days before vaccination. Receptors were obtained from a man aged 45 to 65 who received an inactivated influenza vaccine. The CDR3 runs from the conserved cysteine through the conserved F or W. The order of the fields is clone size, D gene, J gene, V gene, CDR3 protein, CDR3 DNA. The D gene is left open where the match is weak. Clone size appears in some rows only: once, few, many, or a class for an expanded clone.

>many|TRBD1|TRBJ2-7|TRBV28
CASRPTGAGYEQYF
TGTGCCAGCAGGCCTACAGGGGCCGGCTACGAGCAGTACTTC
>few|NA|TRBJ2-2|TRBV25-1
CASSVAGKGTGELFF
TGTGCCAGCAGTGTGGCGGGAAAGGGGACCGGGGAGCTGTTTTTT
>many|NA|TRBJ1-5|TRBV12-3/TRBV12-4
CASSSGVSNQPQHF
TGTGCCAGCAGTTCAGGGGTTAGCAATCAGCCCCAGCATTTT
>NA|NA|TRBJ2-7|TRBV18
CASSRGTPATYEQYF
TGTGCCAGCTCCCGTGGGACACCCGCTACCTACGAGCAGTACTTC
>NA|NA|TRBJ2-7|TRBV15
CATSRDPTGLSYEQYF
TGTGCCACCAGCAGAGATCCGACAGGACTCTCCTACGAGCAGTACTTC
>few|TRBD2|TRBJ2-7|TRBV20-1
CSARGTSGFYEQYF
TGCAGTGCTAGGGGAACTAGCGGGTTCTACGAGCAGTACTTC
>few|TRBD1|TRBJ1-1|TRBV20-1
CSAFLWGQANTEAFF
TGCAGTGCTTTCTTATGGGGACAGGCGAACACTGAAGCTTTCTTT
>NA|NA|TRBJ1-6|TRBV10-3
CAISEEGENYNSPLHF
TGTGCCATCAGTGAGGAGGGGGAGAACTATAATTCACCCCTCCACTTT
>few|NA|TRBJ1-1|TRBV6-4
CASRLEEGNTEAFF
TGTGCCAGCAGGCTTGAAGAGGGGAACACTGAAGCTTTCTTT
>few|TRBD2|TRBJ2-3|TRBV5-1
CASSLERGYTDTQYF
TGCGCCAGCAGCTTGGAGCGGGGGTACACAGATACGCAGTATTTT
>few|NA|TRBJ2-7|TRBV20-1
CSLPSGRSYEQYF
TGCAGCCTCCCCTCGGGCCGCTCCTACGAGCAGTACTTC
>NA|NA|TRBJ2-4|TRBV6-2/TRBV6-3
CASDTGLAKNIQYF
TGTGCCAGCGATACGGGACTAGCCAAAAACATTCAGTACTTC
>NA|NA|TRBJ2-1|TRBV7-9
CASSSHSGTPLNNEQFF
TGTGCCAGCAGCTCCCATTCCGGGACTCCTCTCAACAATGAGCAGTTCTTC
>once|NA|TRBJ2-2|TRBV7-9
CASSPVERAYTGELFF
TGTGCCAGCAGCCCCGTGGAGCGTGCATACACCGGGGAGCTGTTTTTT
>few|NA|TRBJ2-2|TRBV5-1
CASSLVGRLPTNTGELFF
TGCGCCAGCAGCTTGGTGGGCCGCTTACCAACGAACACCGGGGAGCTGTTTTTT